This T cell receptor beta chain is from a study of cytomegalovirus exposure and HLA in healthy donors. V was pared by 3 bases and J by 1 base, with 7 bases of the junction left unmatched. The CDR3 length is 16 residues. Per the germline V gene, CDR1 is SGHTA and CDR2 is FQGNSA. PCR primers comprised 60 Vbeta and 13 Jbeta primers. Produced via immunoSEQ multiplex PCR; TCRdb's table is partial and in-frame only. The sample has under 200,000 clones. The sequence was obtained from a man under 40 in good health and CMV-seronegative. The sequencing sample was made of PBMCs. The genes are TRBV7-2 and TRBJ2-5, with 8 bases identical to TRBD2. CDR3 coding DNA: TGTGCCAGCAGCTTCGACAGCGGGAGCTTCCAAGAGACCCAGTACTTC. Amino acids: CASSFDSGSFQETQYF.